Presented here are 6 T cell receptor beta chains from one specimen sequenced in a study of molecular identifiers for immune sequencing clone quantification. MiXCR, applied by TCRdb to the PCR reads, yields one record per CDR3 protein. The table shows about 98,000 distinct CDR3 sequences, with about 32% occurring only once. Sequencing used naive CD8+ T cells from blood, with Jurkat cell RNA spiked in. Subset meaning: FACS-sorted CD8+CD4-CCR7+CD45RA+ naive T cells. The receptors come from a human donor in good health. Some libraries in this study had Jurkat cell RNA spiked in.

Remarks on this clonotype: Given a much more abundant clone one base away, this may be a read error. The CDR3 does not close with the conserved phenylalanine or tryptophan, likely indicating a read error. The rearrangement uses TRBV28 and TRBJ2-7; D is undetermined. V was cut by 5 bases and J by 2 bases, with 19 bases left in between. The CDR3 totals 16 residues. CDR1 MDHEN and CDR2 SYDVKM come from the germline V gene. The CDR3 coding sequence is TGTGCCAGCAGTGTTGTACCACTCGATTACCCCTACGAGCAGTACCTC. This encodes CASSVVPLDYPYEQYL.

For this clonotype: Just one base apart from a much larger clone, this may be a read error. The chain has TRBV7-9 and TRBJ2-3; TRBD2 is a possible D gene (5 bases). The germline V gene encodes CDR1 SEHNR and CDR2 FQNEAQ (reference sequence). Trimming left V 5 bases short and J 4 bases short, with 13 bases between. This CDR3 comprises 14 residues. The CDR3 is CASSIVGGPDTQYF. In DNA, the CDR3 is TGTGCCAGCAGCATAGTGGGCGGGCCAGATACGCAGTATTTT.

This clonotype was picked up a small number of times. This rearrangement joins TRBV19 to TRBJ2-7; D may be TRBD2 (6 bases). The length of the CDR3 is 13 residues. V lost 4 bases and J lost 5, with 12 bases in between. In germline, CDR1 is LNHDA, CDR2 SQIVND (reference sequence). CDR3 residues: CASSKPGGNEQYF. The CDR3 DNA reads as TGTGCCAGTAGTAAACCCGGGGGTAACGAGCAGTACTTC.

A note on this clonotype: With a much larger clone just one base away, this may be a read error. The chain recombines TRBV14 with TRBJ1-4, with 9 bases fitting TRBD1. The CDR3 covers 14 residues. Germline assignment: CDR1 SGHDN and CDR2 FVKESK. The CDR3 coding sequence is TGTGCCAGCAGCCGATGGACAGGGGATGAAGAACTGTTTTTT. Translated: CASSRWTGDEELFF.

This clonotype occurred a few times. The rearrangement joins TRBV7-9 to TRBJ2-1, with TRBD2 identical over 8 bases. This CDR3 has 16 residues. CDR1 is SEHNR, CDR2 FQNEAQ, per germline (reference sequence). The J segment lost 3 bases and the V segment lost 1 base, leaving 5 bases of the junction unmatched. CDR3 residues: CASSLGLASDYNEQFF. DNA of the CDR3: TGTGCCAGCAGCTTAGGACTAGCGAGTGACTACAATGAGCAGTTCTTC. Full variable domain (remainder filled in from reference TRBV7-9 and TRBJ2-1): DTGVSQNPRHKITKRGQNVTFRCDPISEHNRLYWYRQTLGQGPEFLTYFQNEAQLEKSRLLSDRFSAERPKGSFSTLEIQRTEQGDSAMYLCASSLGLASDYNEQFFGPGTRLTVL.

The rearrangement uses TRBV29-1 and TRBJ1-1; D gene unclear. Trimming pared 6 bases from V and 0 bases from J, leaving 11 bases between. This CDR3 comprises 13 residues. The germline V gene encodes CDR1 SQVTM and CDR2 ANQGSEA. The CDR3 region is CSVEESMNTEAFF. The CDR3, as DNA: TGCAGCGTGGAGGAGTCCATGAACACTGAAGCTTTCTTT.